Included here is one T cell receptor (beta chain) sequence, with context. This sample was included in a study of blood T cell repertoires in COVID-19. Looking at the study overall: Researchers got acute and convalescent COVID-19 samples from the United States, Italy and Spain.

V lost 0 bases to trimming and J lost 4 bases; unmatched junction nucleotides: 4. Looked up from germline, CDR1 is MNHEY and CDR2 is SVGAGI. This CDR3 contains 16 residues. Living in 25 or so US areas, the participants were between 18 and 89 years of age. In the authors' workflow: Estimates of nucleated cell counts were drawn from the amplification of reference gene primers. Libraries were prepared by immunoSEQ multiplex PCR; TCRdb keeps only in-frame clonotypes and omits some of them. Clonal size and the V and J genes are those of that table, whereas D and trimming came from the DNA. The sample contains 380,000 or so clones, roughly 88% of which appear only once.

This TCR was recovered from a woman aged 25 to 39 with acute COVID-19. The chain is built from TRBV6-5 and TRBJ1-5; 9 nucleotides agree with TRBD1. Sequenced: PBMCs or T cells enriched from blood (not recorded which). The CDR3 sequence is CASSYSRDRDNQPQHF. The CDR3 bases are TGTGCCAGCAGTTACTCGAGGGACAGGGATAATCAGCCCCAGCATTTT.